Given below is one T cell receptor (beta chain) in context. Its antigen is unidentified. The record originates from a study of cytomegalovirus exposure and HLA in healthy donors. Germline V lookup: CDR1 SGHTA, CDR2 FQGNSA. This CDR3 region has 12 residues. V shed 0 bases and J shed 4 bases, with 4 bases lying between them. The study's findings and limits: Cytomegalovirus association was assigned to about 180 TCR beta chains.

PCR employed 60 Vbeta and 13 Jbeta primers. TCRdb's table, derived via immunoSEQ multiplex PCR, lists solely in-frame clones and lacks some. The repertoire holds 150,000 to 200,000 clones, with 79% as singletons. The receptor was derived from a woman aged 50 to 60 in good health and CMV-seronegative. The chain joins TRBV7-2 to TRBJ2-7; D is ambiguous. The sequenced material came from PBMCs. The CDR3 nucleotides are TGTGCCAGCAGCTTAGCCCGGTACGAGCAGTACTTC. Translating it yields CASSLARYEQYF. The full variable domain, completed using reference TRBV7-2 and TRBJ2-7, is GAGVSQSPSNKVTEKGKDVELRCDPISGHTALYWYRQSLGQGLEFLIYFQGNSAPDKSGLPSDRFSAERTGGSVSTLTIQRTQQEDSAVYLCASSLARYEQYFGPGTRLTVT.